These 12 T cell receptor beta chains came from one sample sequenced in a study of blood T cell repertoires in COVID-19 (TCRdb year 2020). Library method: the immunoSEQ multiplex PCR assay. Imported from immuneACCESS, the table was reduced by TCRdb to in-frame sequences with V and J called. These copies leave out some clones; in studies compared against another copy, an unresolved V gene accounts for under half, and the cause of the remainder is not known. Across this sample there are 350,000 to 450,000 clones, with around 90% seen only once. The top ten constitute more than 1% of the sample. Sample: peripheral blood. Receptors originate from a man aged 35-49 years with acute or convalescent COVID-19.

The J gene is TRBJ1-5, the V gene TRBV10-1, with TRBD1 identical over 8 bases. The CDR3 runs 15 residues. V lost 10 bases and J lost 4; bases outside the gene matches: 12. Germline assignment: CDR1 WNHNN and CDR2 SYGVQD (reference sequence). The CDR3 protein is CANTDRGRANQPQHF. The CDR3, as DNA: TGCGCCAACACTGACAGGGGACGTGCAAATCAGCCCCAGCATTTT.

The V call is TRBV29-1, the J call TRBJ1-2, with D uncertain. The CDR3 length is 12 residues. Trimming took off 6 bases at V and 8 bases at J, with 16 bases between the two ends. Germline lookup yields CDR1 SQVTM and CDR2 ANQGSEA. CDR3 coding DNA: TGCAGCGTCGCCGGGATCCGGCCGGGCTACACCTTC. The encoded protein is CSVAGIRPGYTF.

With regard to this clone: A much more abundant neighbour one base away suggests this may be a read error. Other nucleotide sequences from this sample produce the same CDR3. The chain combines TRBV12-3 or TRBV12-4 with TRBJ1-5; D gene unclear. This CDR3 is built from 12 residues. V gave up 3 bases and J gave up 3 bases, with 3 bases separating them. The CDR3 region is CASSFLNQPQHF. The CDR3 DNA reads as TGTGCCAGCAGTTTTCTCAATCAGCCCCAGCATTTT.

The V call is TRBV6-5, the J call TRBJ2-5; the D gene is possibly TRBD1 (5 bases). Looked up from germline, CDR1 is MNHEY and CDR2 is SVGAGI. CDR3 length: 13 residues. Trimming took 5 bases from V and 7 from J, leaving 14 bases between them. DNA for the CDR3: TGTGCCAGCAGTCGCTCGGTTGGGGCGACCCAGTACTTC. Its protein product is CASSRSVGATQYF.

J is TRBJ2-5 and V is TRBV7-9, with D maybe TRBD1 (5 bases). Germline loops: CDR1 SEHNR, CDR2 FQNEAQ (reference sequence). V shed 1 base and J shed 5 bases, with 17 bases lying between them. This CDR3 has 16 residues. The CDR3 nucleotides are TGTGCCAGCAGCTTAGTAGGACACTCATCCAGGGAGACCCAGTACTTC. The encoded protein is CASSLVGHSSRETQYF.

This clone was detected only once. The chain uses TRBV29-1 and TRBJ2-1; 10 bases match TRBD2. CDR3 size: 14 residues. Germline CDR1 SQVTM, CDR2 ANQGSEA. J gave up 3 bases and V 6 bases, and 5 bases lay outside the gene matches. CDR3 bases: TGCAGCGTAGATCTAGCGGGGGTCTACAATGAGCAGTTCTTC. Translated, it gives CSVDLAGVYNEQFF.

This chain links TRBV28 with TRBJ2-7; D perhaps matches TRBD1 (6 bases). The V gene's germline CDR1 is MDHEN and CDR2 SYDVKM. The CDR3 runs to 14 residues. With 5 bases removed from V and 2 bases from J, the gap between germline ends came to 13 bases. The chain's CDR3 is CASSIPGTTYEQYF. The CDR3 DNA reads TGTGCCAGCAGTATCCCGGGGACAACCTACGAGCAGTACTTC.

The chain recombines TRBV7-2 with TRBJ1-2; D is perhaps TRBD1 (6 bases). Deletions cut 1 base from V and 4 bases from J, with 10 bases between. The CDR3 is made up of 14 amino acids. CDR1 is SGHTA and CDR2 is FQGNSA in the germline V gene. CDR3 protein: CASSLGQDFYGYTF. In nucleotides, the CDR3 is TGTGCCAGCAGCTTAGGACAGGACTTCTATGGCTACACCTTC.

The chain couples TRBV5-4 to TRBJ2-1; D unresolved. The germline V and J ends were trimmed by 0 bases and 0 bases, with 7 bases remaining between them. This CDR3 contains 15 residues. Germline V gives CDR1 SGHNT, CDR2 YYREEE (reference sequence). DNA for the CDR3: TGTGCCAGCAGCTTGGGACCGGGCTCCTACAATGAGCAGTTCTTC. It yields the protein CASSLGPGSYNEQFF.

The rearrangement links TRBV11-2 to TRBJ2-3, with 11 bases lining up with TRBD2. V shed 6 bases, J shed 5 bases, and the junction held 7 bases outside the gene matches. CDR1 is SGHAT and CDR2 is FQNNGV in the germline V gene. The CDR3 has 15 residues. The CDR3 reads CASRQLAGVGDTQYF. The CDR3 DNA sequence: TGTGCCAGCAGACAACTAGCGGGAGTTGGAGATACGCAGTATTTT.

The rearrangement joins TRBV27 to TRBJ1-1, with TRBD1 matching over 8 bases. Germline CDR1 MNHEY, CDR2 SMNVEV (reference sequence). Trimming took 4 bases from V and 3 from J; bases not matched to a gene: 1. CDR3 size: 13 residues. CDR3 in amino acids: CASSSQGDTEAFF. The CDR3 region has the DNA TGTGCCAGCAGTTCACAGGGGGACACTGAAGCTTTCTTT.

V is TRBV21-1 and J is TRBJ2-6; the table names TRBD2, a call not compared with the DNA. TRBV21-1 is described as a pseudogene. The CDR3 totals 17 residues. CDR3 in amino acids: CANTKAGILSGANVLTF. Written as DNA, the CDR3 is TGTGCCAATACCAAGGCGGGCATTCTCTCTGGGGCCAACGTCCTGACTTTC.